Following are 32 T cell receptor beta chains from one sample sequenced in a study of molecular identifiers for immune sequencing clone quantification. MiXCR, run by TCRdb on the PCR reads, gives a single entry per CDR3 protein. The table lists tens of thousands of distinct CDR3 sequences, 15% to 20% of them singletons. The sequenced material came from naive CD8+ T cells from blood, with Jurkat cell RNA spiked in. Subset indicated: FACS-sorted CD8+CD4-CCR7+CD45RA+ naive T cells. These receptors all stem from a human donor in good health. Some libraries in this study had Jurkat cell RNA spiked in.

On this clonotype itself: A read error may produce the germline difference seen at one junction end. The genes are TRBV27 and TRBJ2-5, with TRBD2 identical over 10 bases. The CDR3 sequence is 16 residues long. Germline V gives CDR1 MNHEY, CDR2 SMNVEV (reference sequence). CDR3 sequence reads: CATRGLAGDLGETQCF. Here the CDR3 DNA reads TGTGCCACCAGGGGGCTAGCGGGGGACCTGGGGGAGACCCAGTGCTTC.

This clonotype was recorded a few times. The rearrangement joins TRBV18 to TRBJ1-6; D uncertain. V shed 0 bases and J shed 15 bases, with 18 bases lying between them. CDR1 KGHSH and CDR2 LQKENI come from the germline V gene. The CDR3 covers 15 residues. Here the CDR3 reads CASSPPVFEAPVLHF. The CDR3 nucleotides are TGTGCCAGCTCACCACCCGTCTTTGAGGCTCCGGTCCTCCACTTT.

Ten or more counts support this clonotype. The CDR3 region is CSARETLADSYEQYF. In nucleotides, the CDR3 is TGCAGTGCTAGAGAAACTTTAGCGGACTCCTACGAGCAGTACTTC. The chain is built from TRBV20-1 and TRBJ2-7; maybe TRBD2 (6 bases). Per the germline V gene, CDR1 is DFQATT and CDR2 is SNEGSKA (reference sequence). The CDR3 has 15 amino acids. Trimming stripped 0 bases from V and 0 bases from J, with 12 bases between.

Concerning this clonotype: The junction departs from the called germline gene at one end, perhaps through a read error. The V call is TRBV11-3, the J call TRBJ2-3; D call uncertain. In germline, CDR1 is SGHNT, CDR2 YENEEA. The CDR3 runs 13 residues. CDR3 bases: TGTGCCAGCGGCTTAGTCGAGGAGGATACGCAGTATTTT. This codes for CASGLVEEDTQYF.

This clonotype was counted many times. V usage is TRBV5-1 and J usage is TRBJ2-7; possible D gene TRBD1, 6 bases. The CDR3 is 14 amino acids. Germline V gives CDR1 SGHRS, CDR2 YFSETQ. V was shortened by 6 bases and J by 5 bases, with 18 bases between the two germline ends. CDR3: CASTTGTTEDEQYF. The CDR3 DNA is TGCGCCAGCACCACCGGGACAACCGAGGACGAGCAGTACTTC.

This clonotype was seen ten or more times. The V gene is TRBV27, the J gene TRBJ2-7, with D possibly matching TRBD1 (5 bases). The ends were cut back, 2 bases at V and 9 bases at J, with 14 bases in the middle. Germline V gene sequence: CDR1 MNHEY, CDR2 SMNVEV (reference sequence). The CDR3 consists of 13 residues. CDR3 in amino acids: CASSLGAKGGQYF. The CDR3 region has the DNA TGTGCCAGCAGTTTAGGGGCGAAAGGCGGGCAGTACTTC.

There are many counts of this clonotype. The V and J genes are TRBV7-2 and TRBJ1-6; TRBD1 is a possible D gene (6 bases). The CDR3 consists of 16 residues. V was cut by 4 bases and J by 6 bases, with 16 bases left in between. Looked up from germline, CDR1 is SGHTA and CDR2 is FQGNSA. CDR3 residues: CASSSTQGLLNSPLHF. As DNA, the CDR3 is TGTGCCAGCAGCTCAACACAGGGATTACTTAATTCACCCCTCCACTTT. Using reference TRBV7-2 and TRBJ1-6 for the parts outside the CDR3, the full variable domain is GAGVSQSPSNKVTEKGKDVELRCDPISGHTALYWYRQSLGQGLEFLIYFQGNSAPDKSGLPSDRFSAERTGGSVSTLTIQRTQQEDSAVYLCASSSTQGLLNSPLHFGNGTRLTVT.

In this sample, this clonotype turned up many times. V gene TRBV9 combines with J gene TRBJ2-7, with a possible D match to TRBD1 (6 bases). CDR1 SGDLS and CDR2 YYNGEE come from the germline V gene. Trimming left V 0 bases short and J 3 bases short, with 13 bases between. This CDR3 contains 15 residues. The CDR3 nucleotides are TGTGCCAGCAGCGTAGACGGGACACAAGGCTACGAGCAGTACTTC. It is translated as CASSVDGTQGYEQYF.

This clonotype was detected only a few times. J is TRBJ1-5 and V is TRBV28, with D perhaps matching TRBD1 (6 bases). From germline, CDR1 is MDHEN and CDR2 SYDVKM. Trimming took 2 bases from V and 7 from J, leaving 9 bases between them. The CDR3 runs to 13 residues. CDR3 residues: CASSLRGGQPQHF. The CDR3 region has the DNA TGTGCCAGCAGTTTAAGAGGGGGGCAGCCCCAGCATTTT.

This clonotype was observed a few times. The genes are TRBV5-6 and TRBJ2-2, with 11 bases matching TRBD2. CDR3 size: 17 residues. V gave up 0 bases and J gave up 5 bases; unmatched junction bases: 6. Germline values: CDR1 SGHDT, CDR2 YYEEEE. DNA for the CDR3: TGTGCCAGCAGCTTGGCGCGACTAGCGGGACTTACCGGGGAGCTGTTTTTT. It is translated as CASSLARLAGLTGELFF.

Ten or more counts support this clonotype. This chain links TRBV14 with TRBJ1-6; D call uncertain. CDR1 is SGHDN, CDR2 FVKESK, per germline. V was pared by 4 bases and J by 6 bases, with 13 bases between. CDR3 size: 15 residues. The CDR3 DNA reads TGTGCCAGCAGCCCCACCGGGTTTGGTAATTCACCCCTCCACTTT. It specifies CASSPTGFGNSPLHF.

This clonotype was counted at least ten times. The V call is TRBV3-1, the J call TRBJ2-2; 10 nucleotides line up with TRBD2. The CDR3 spans 16 residues. The J segment lost 10 bases and the V segment lost 0 bases, leaving 8 bases of the junction unmatched. Germline CDR1 and CDR2: LGHDT and YNNKEL (reference sequence). CDR3 protein: CASSQDLAGVKEELFF. Here the CDR3 DNA reads TGTGCCAGCAGCCAAGACCTAGCGGGAGTTAAAGAGGAGCTGTTTTTT.

This clonotype was observed many times. This sequence joins TRBV3-1 and TRBJ1-2; D is undetermined. Germline V lookup: CDR1 LGHDT, CDR2 YNNKEL (reference sequence). The CDR3 length is 15 residues. V was shortened by 0 bases and J by 3 bases, with 11 bases between the two germline ends. The CDR3 coding sequence is TGTGCCAGCAGCCAAGAATCGGAAGGATACTATGGCTACACCTTC. It codes for CASSQESEGYYGYTF.

Comment on this clonotype: A much larger clone is a single base away; this may be a read error. The chain has TRBV20-1 and TRBJ2-3; TRBD2 is a possible D gene (5 bases). The CDR3 is 18 amino acids. V dropped 3 bases and J dropped 2 bases, with 24 bases sitting between them. Germline V gene data show CDR1 as DFQATT and CDR2 as SNEGSKA (reference sequence). The CDR3 sequence is CSASPLSRDFQFTDTQYF. The CDR3, as DNA: TGCAGTGCTAGTCCCCTTAGCCGGGATTTCCAATTCACAGATACGCAGTATTTT.

This clonotype has a handful of counts. V gene TRBV6-1 combines with J gene TRBJ1-2; D perhaps matches TRBD1 (6 bases). The CDR3 runs 13 residues. V was pared by 4 bases and J by 8 bases, with 14 bases between. Per the germline V gene, CDR1 is MNHNS and CDR2 is SASEGT. The DNA for the CDR3 is TGTGCCAGCAGTGTCGGGGGCGCGGAAGGCTACACCTTC. It yields the protein CASSVGGAEGYTF.

This clonotype has a count of ten or more. This CDR3 fails to terminate in the conserved phenylalanine or tryptophan, so it likely reflects a read error. V usage is TRBV6-6 and J usage is TRBJ2-3; D is perhaps TRBD1 (6 bases). The V gene lost 7 bases and the J gene lost 2 bases, with 16 bases spanning the gap. Germline lookup yields CDR1 MNHNY and CDR2 SVGAGI (reference sequence). The CDR3 is 15 amino acids. CDR3 protein: CASTTGLRYTDTQYC. The CDR3, as DNA: TGTGCCAGCACTACAGGGCTCCGATACACAGATACGCAGTATTGT.

The chain has TRBV7-9 and TRBJ2-3; 14 positions agree with TRBD2. The trim removed 4 bases at V and 3 bases at J, leaving 6 bases unmatched. This CDR3 region has 17 residues. Germline lookup yields CDR1 SEHNR and CDR2 FQNEAQ (reference sequence). The CDR3 bases are TGTGCCAGCAGCTACCCCGGGACTAGCGGGAGAACAGATACGCAGTATTTT. Encoded protein: CASSYPGTSGRTDTQYF.

Comment on this clonotype: A clone one base away is much larger, so this may be a read error. The CDR3 spells CASNSGDSGNTIYF. The CDR3 DNA sequence: TGCGCCAGCAACTCAGGGGATTCTGGAAACACCATATATTTT. The rearrangement joins TRBV5-1 to TRBJ1-3, with D maybe TRBD1 (6 bases). Germline-derived CDR1 and CDR2 are SGHRS and YFSETQ. The CDR3 runs 14 residues. V gave up 6 bases and J gave up 1 base, with 11 bases separating them.

Ten or more counts support this clonotype. This rearrangement joins TRBV6-1 to TRBJ2-7; 9 nucleotides match TRBD2. CDR3 length equals 15 residues. Germline CDR1 reads MNHNS; CDR2 reads SASEGT. J was trimmed by 4 bases and V by 0 bases; bases with no gene match: 4. The CDR3 loop reads CASSEAAGGMYEQYF. The CDR3 DNA follows: TGTGCCAGCAGTGAAGCAGCGGGAGGTATGTACGAGCAGTACTTC.

The chain carries TRBV5-6 and TRBJ2-3, with D possibly being TRBD1 or TRBD2 (6 bases each). Germline values: CDR1 SGHDT, CDR2 YYEEEE. The CDR3 is made up of 13 amino acids. The V gene lost 3 bases and the J gene lost 8 bases, with 13 bases spanning the gap. CDR3 sequence: CASSWGASSTQYF. In DNA form, the CDR3 reads TGTGCCAGCAGCTGGGGGGCGAGTAGTACGCAGTATTTT. The full variable domain, completed using reference TRBV5-6 and TRBJ2-3, is DAGVTQSPTHLIKTRGQQVTLRCSPKSGHDTVSWYQQALGQGPQFIFQYYEEEERQRGNFPDRFSGHQFPNYSSELNVNALLLGDSALYLCASSWGASSTQYFGPGTRLTVL.

Concerning this clonotype: With a much larger clone just one base away, this may be a read error. The gene calls are TRBV2 and TRBJ2-7, with D possibly called TRBD1 or TRBD2 (5 bases each). CDR1 SNHLY and CDR2 FYNNEI come from the germline V gene. The CDR3 extends over 14 amino acids. Trimming stripped 7 bases from V and 0 bases from J, with 13 bases between. The DNA of the CDR3 is TGTGCCAGCACGGGAAGGGACCTCTCCTACGAGCAGTACTTC. Residues: CASTGRDLSYEQYF.

This clonotype has ten or more counts. V gene TRBV12-3 or TRBV12-4 combines with J gene TRBJ1-1; 11 nucleotides agree with TRBD1. The V segment lost 3 bases and the J segment 5 bases; nucleotides outside the gene matches: 2. CDR3 length: 14 amino acids. CDR3 in DNA: TGTGCCAGCAGTTTCGGGACAGGGGGTACTGAAGCTTTCTTT. This sequence encodes CASSFGTGGTEAFF.

Worth noting for this clonotype: A clone one base away is much larger, so this may be a read error. This chain links TRBV29-1 with TRBJ2-1; perhaps TRBD2 as D (6 bases). The CDR3 is 12 residues long. Germline CDR1 and CDR2: SQVTM and ANQGSEA. CDR3 sequence reads: CSVSSDYNVQFF. CDR3 in DNA: TGCAGCGTCTCTAGCGACTACAATGTGCAGTTCTTC.

The table lists this clonotype with many counts. The chain couples TRBV20-1 to TRBJ2-2; D ambiguous. Germline V CDR1 and CDR2: DFQATT, SNEGSKA (reference sequence). The CDR3 runs to 12 residues. V lost 0 bases and J 6 bases, leaving 5 bases between the germline ends. CDR3: CSARDVAGELFF. CDR3 coding DNA: TGCAGTGCTAGAGATGTAGCCGGGGAGCTGTTTTTT.

The table lists this clonotype with many counts. The CDR3: CASSPDGDSGNTIYF. The CDR3 nucleotides read TGTGCCAGCAGTCCAGACGGGGACTCTGGAAACACCATATATTTT. The V call is TRBV27, the J call TRBJ1-3; D unclear. Between the trimmed V and J ends, which lost 5 bases and 0 bases, there was a span of 11 bases. Per germline, CDR1 MNHEY and CDR2 SMNVEV (reference sequence). This CDR3 contains 15 residues.

This clonotype was detected a few times. This rearrangement joins TRBV7-6 to TRBJ1-2; the match to TRBD1 covers 8 bases. V lost 5 bases, J lost 7 bases, and 9 bases stayed unmatched. From germline, CDR1 is SGHVS and CDR2 FNYEAQ. The CDR3 runs to 14 residues. The DNA of the CDR3 is TGTGCCAGCAGCCTCCTCCAGGGGGCGACTGGCTACACCTTC. The encoded protein is CASSLLQGATGYTF. The whole variable domain, remainder taken from reference TRBV7-6 and TRBJ1-2, is GAGVSQSPRYKVTKRGQDVALRCDPISGHVSLYWYRQALGQGPEFLTYFNYEAQQDKSGLPNDRFSAERPEGSISTLTIQRTEQRDSAMYRCASSLLQGATGYTFGSGTRLTVV.

The chain employs TRBV2 and TRBJ2-2, with 13 bases that match TRBD2. Germline lookup yields CDR1 SNHLY and CDR2 FYNNEI. J was trimmed by 2 bases and V by 10 bases; bases with no gene match: 4. The CDR3 has 15 amino acids. The CDR3 reads CATGTSGTNTGELFF. The DNA of the CDR3 is TGTGCCACCGGGACTAGCGGGACCAACACCGGGGAGCTGTTTTTT.

This clonotype was recorded many times. CDR3 bases: TGTGCCAGCGGGAAAAGACAGGGGATCCTCTACGAGCAGTACTTC. Protein: CASGKRQGILYEQYF. J is TRBJ2-7 and V is TRBV2, with TRBD1 matching over 8 bases. Germline V gene data show CDR1 as SNHLY and CDR2 as FYNNEI. With V trimmed by 8 bases and J by 3 bases, 12 bases remained unmatched. CDR3 size: 15 residues. Full variable domain (rest looked up from reference TRBV2 and TRBJ2-7): EPEVTQTPSHQVTQMGQEVILRCVPISNHLYFYWYRQILGQKVEFLVSFYNNEISEKSEIFDDQFSVERPDGSNFTLKIRSTKLEDSAMYFCASGKRQGILYEQYFGPGTRLTVT.

The chain combines TRBV6-5 with TRBJ2-1, with 10 bases that match TRBD2. V was clipped by 6 bases and J by 8 bases; unmatched bases: 13. Germline V CDR1 and CDR2: MNHEY, SVGAGI. The CDR3 runs to 16 residues. The CDR3 DNA follows: TGTGCCAGCAGGCAGGGTTTAGAGCGGGAGGGAGATGAGCAGTTCTTC. Translation gives CASRQGLEREGDEQFF.

There are many counts of this clonotype. The chain carries TRBV7-2 and TRBJ1-1; maybe TRBD1 (6 bases). Germline V CDR1 and CDR2: SGHTA, FQGNSA. V dropped 5 bases and J dropped 1 base, with 14 bases sitting between them. This CDR3 spans 15 amino acids. Here the CDR3 DNA reads TGTGCCAGCAGCACCCCCGGGGGCCCGAACACTGAAGCTTTCTTT. Residues: CASSTPGGPNTEAFF. The full variable domain, completed using reference TRBV7-2 and TRBJ1-1, is GAGVSQSPSNKVTEKGKDVELRCDPISGHTALYWYRQSLGQGLEFLIYFQGNSAPDKSGLPSDRFSAERTGGSVSTLTIQRTQQEDSAVYLCASSTPGGPNTEAFFGQGTRLTVV.

With regard to this clonotype: Germline is not matched at one junction end, which may reflect a read error. The CDR3 here is CASSLVAGLYEPYF. CDR3 nucleotides: TGTGCCAGCAGCTTGGTGGCCGGATTATACGAGCCGTACTTC. The chain has TRBV5-6 and TRBJ2-7; no definite D call. CDR1 and CDR2 from the germline V gene are SGHDT and YYEEEE. This CDR3 is 14 amino acids long. Full variable domain (remainder filled in from reference TRBV5-6 and TRBJ2-7): DAGVTQSPTHLIKTRGQQVTLRCSPKSGHDTVSWYQQALGQGPQFIFQYYEEEERQRGNFPDRFSGHQFPNYSSELNVNALLLGDSALYLCASSLVAGLYEPYFGPGTRLTVT.

A word on this clonotype: A single base separates this from a much larger clone, so it may be a read error. This chain connects TRBV11-3 to TRBJ2-1; 9 bases match TRBD2. CDR1 SGHNT and CDR2 YENEEA come from the germline V gene. This CDR3 contains 16 residues. Germline trimming cut 3 bases from V and 5 bases from J; bases unmatched to any gene: 8. In nucleotides, the CDR3 is TGTGCCAGCAGCTTTTTCGTGGCTAGCGGGGACAATGAGCAGTTCTTC. It yields the protein CASSFFVASGDNEQFF.